Following are 6 T cell receptor beta chains from one sample sequenced in a study of T cell responses to AZD1222 COVID-19 vaccine. This table comes from immunoSEQ multiplex PCR, and its TCRdb copy is limited to in-frame clones, with some not included. The sample yields about 100,000 clones, around nine tenths seen once. Source: peripheral blood, taken on day 0 of AZD1222 vaccination. The receptors come from an adult in good health.

The chain uses TRBV3-1 (or the pseudogene TRBV3-2) and TRBJ1-3; 8 bases are shared with TRBD1. Germline V gene lookup returns CDR1 LGHDT and CDR2 YNNKEL (reference sequence). The V and J ends lost 5 bases and 8 bases, in that order; junction bases with no gene match: 8. The CDR3 contains 14 residues. CDR3 amino acids: CASSFDRGGDTIYF. CDR3 in DNA: TGTGCCAGCAGCTTCGACAGGGGAGGGGACACCATATATTTT.

This chain links TRBV11-2 with TRBJ1-1; 9 nucleotides agree with TRBD1. The CDR3 totals 14 residues. The junction had 0 bases not matched to a gene; V was cut back by 1 base and J by 3 bases. Per germline, CDR1 SGHAT and CDR2 FQNNGV. CDR3 in amino acids: CASSLGQGDTEAFF. Written as DNA, the CDR3 is TGTGCCAGCAGCTTAGGACAGGGGGACACTGAAGCTTTCTTT. The full variable domain, completed using reference TRBV11-2 and TRBJ1-1, is EAGVAQSPRYKIIEKRQSVAFWCNPISGHATLYWYQQILGQGPKLLIQFQNNGVVDDSQLPKDRFSAERLKGVDSTLKIQPAKLEDSAVYLCASSLGQGDTEAFFGQGTRLTVV.

The V and J genes are TRBV3-1 (or the pseudogene TRBV3-2) and TRBJ1-1, with D uncertain. This CDR3 has 16 residues. CDR1 and CDR2 (germline): LGHDT, YNNKEL (reference sequence). The ends were cut back, 0 bases at V and 5 bases at J, with 16 bases in the middle. CDR3: CASSQDLNPQVTEAFF. CDR3 DNA: TGTGCCAGCAGCCAAGATCTTAACCCTCAAGTGACTGAAGCTTTCTTT.

The chain carries TRBV5-1 and TRBJ1-4; perhaps TRBD1 as D (5 bases). CDR3 length equals 14 residues. Trimming removed 4 bases at V and 3 bases at J, with 10 bases between. Germline values: CDR1 SGHRS, CDR2 YFSETQ. In DNA, the CDR3 is TGCGCCAGCAGCCACGGGACCTCTAATGAAAAACTGTTTTTT. The encoded protein is CASSHGTSNEKLFF.

J is TRBJ2-5 and V is TRBV19; D is ambiguous. The germline V and J ends were trimmed by 5 bases and 3 bases, with 19 bases remaining between them. This CDR3 region has 16 residues. The germline CDR1 and CDR2 sequences are LNHDA and SQIVND (reference sequence). Here the CDR3 reads CASSLGSWGSKETQYF. CDR3 DNA sequence: TGTGCCAGTAGTTTGGGTAGTTGGGGTTCGAAAGAGACCCAGTACTTC.

The chain recombines TRBV5-1 with TRBJ2-7; 7 bases map to TRBD2. Germline CDR1 and CDR2: SGHRS and YFSETQ. V was clipped by 4 bases and J by 4 bases; unmatched bases: 11. This CDR3 region has 15 residues. The CDR3 spells CASSKEGREKYEQYF. DNA for the CDR3: TGCGCCAGCAGCAAGGAAGGGCGGGAGAAGTACGAGCAGTACTTC.